This T cell receptor beta chain was sequenced during a study of cytomegalovirus exposure and HLA in healthy donors. Study-level information: Approximately 180 million T cells yielded 117 million unique TCR beta sequences, as an earlier analysis found. Within the Caucasian-associated ancestry cluster were 65% to 85% of the roughly 400 genotyped donors. General observations from the study: Sequencing probably produced one cluster of sequence variants that were highly shared.

Primers: 60 Vbeta forward and 13 Jbeta reverse. The table came from immunoSEQ multiplex PCR; TCRdb's copy has only in-frame clones and leaves some out. The sample contains about 200,000 clones, around 83% of which appear only once. On this clone itself: Its antigen is not known.

The CDR3 contains 16 residues. The germline V and J ends were trimmed by 4 bases and 4 bases, with 15 bases remaining between them. CDR1 and CDR2 (germline): SGHDT, YYEEEE. This chain connects TRBV5-6 to TRBJ1-6; perhaps TRBD1 as D (5 bases). The TCR comes from a girl aged 5 to 17 in good health and CMV-seronegative. The sequenced material came from PBMCs. CDR3 coding DNA: TGTGCCAGCAGCCCCTGGGGGGGAGATTATAATTCACCCCTCCACTTT. Translated: CASSPWGGDYNSPLHF. The full variable domain, its missing parts supplied by reference TRBV5-6 and TRBJ1-6, is DAGVTQSPTHLIKTRGQQVTLRCSPKSGHDTVSWYQQALGQGPQFIFQYYEEEERQRGNFPDRFSGHQFPNYSSELNVNALLLGDSALYLCASSPWGGDYNSPLHFGNGTRLTVT.